The following is a TCR beta chain sequence with its context. What antigen it recognizes has not been identified. No base qualities exist here, and no much larger clone lies one base off it. This sample is part of a study of neoadjuvant nivolumab and ipilimumab in lung cancer (dated by TCRdb to about 2020). With respect to the entire study: In the NEOSTAR trial, nivolumab was administered intravenously at 3 mg/kg on days 1, 15 and 29, and the combination arm also received ipilimumab 1 mg/kg on day 1 only. Matched pretherapy and resected tumor pairs were analyzed from seven patients, of whom four had been treated with nivolumab and three with nivolumab plus ipilimumab. Of the 45 or so patients with operable NSCLC treated in the trial, approximately 23 were randomized to nivolumab monotherapy and some 20 to nivolumab plus ipilimumab. The primary trial endpoint was the major pathologic response (MPR) rate in the intention-to-treat population in each study arm. TCR repertoires in pretherapy (baseline) peripheral blood were compared with TCR repertoires in tumors resected at surgery after neoadjuvant immune checkpoint blockade. Results the study describes overall, beyond this receptor: No significant correlation was found between TCR clonality and pathologic tumor regression, and only a single major-pathologic-response sample was available for the analysis of TCR clonality versus pathologic tumor regression. From pretherapy to surgery, increases in tumor T-cell richness and clonality were observed in three of three dual-therapy tumors but in only two of four nivolumab-treated tumors. Greater TCR richness and clonality were observed in resected tumors than in tumor-adjacent uninvolved lung, and increases were observed in more dual-therapy-treated tumors. Pretherapy blood TCR richness correlated positively with richness in tumors resected after neoadjuvant therapy (Spearman R of about 0.8). TCR sequencing was performed in a small number of samples.

Library preparation employed the immunoSEQ multiplex PCR assay. In the paper's pipeline: Repertoires were summarized by richness and clonality, and significantly expanded and contracted clones were identified between pre- and post-therapy samples. The table comes from immuneACCESS by way of TCRdb, which keeps in-frame sequences with V and J called. Part of the clones is missing from these tables; in studies checked, under half for an unresolved V gene and the rest for unknown reasons. That table supplies the V and J calls and clone size; D and trimming were determined from the DNA. Present in this sample are 15,000 to 20,000 clones, around 77% of which were seen just once. 7% to 9% of the sample belongs to the ten largest clones. Per the germline V gene, SGHDT is the CDR1 and YYEEEE is the CDR2. The CDR3 contains 13 residues, cysteine and phenylalanine counted. Solely the CDR3 DNA is kept, with 39 bases framed from the first base. Relative to germline, V is 6 bases shorter and J is 6 bases shorter, with 15 bases between their ends.

The time point label here, explained by the study, means: at surgical resection after neoadjuvant nivolumab +/- ipilimumab. The samples were taken from NEOSTAR, a phase 2 randomized trial in operable NSCLC that tested neoadjuvant nivolumab or nivolumab plus ipilimumab, followed by surgery. Material: tumor tissue, obtained after neoadjuvant nivolumab, alone or with ipilimumab, at or shortly before surgery. Rearrangement joined TRBV5-6 to TRBJ1-2; the D gene is perhaps TRBD1, on 5 matching bases. The sequence came from an adult with non-small cell lung cancer. CDR3 loop: CASTYQGWDGYTF. The DNA sequence reads TGTGCCAGCACCTACCAGGGTTGGGATGGCTACACCTTC.